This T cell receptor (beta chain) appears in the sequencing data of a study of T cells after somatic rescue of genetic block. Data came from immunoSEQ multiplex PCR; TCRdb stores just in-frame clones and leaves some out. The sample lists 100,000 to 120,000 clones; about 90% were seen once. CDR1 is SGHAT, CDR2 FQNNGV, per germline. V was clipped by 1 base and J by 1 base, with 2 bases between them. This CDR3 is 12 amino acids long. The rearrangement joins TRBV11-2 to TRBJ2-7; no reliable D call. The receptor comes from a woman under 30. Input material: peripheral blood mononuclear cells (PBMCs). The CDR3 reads CASSLGSYEQYF. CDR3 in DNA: TGTGCCAGCAGCTTAGGGTCCTACGAGCAGTACTTC.